The 26 T cell receptor beta chains given below trace back to one sample, sequenced in a study of cytomegalovirus exposure and HLA in healthy donors. The PCR had 60 Vbeta and 13 Jbeta primers. The protocol was immunoSEQ multiplex PCR, while the TCRdb copy is restricted to in-frame clones and leaves out a portion. The data contain over 80,000 clones, more than 70% of them singletons. Material for sequencing was PBMCs. All receptors come from a man aged 35-49 years in good health and CMV-seronegative.

The chain is built from TRBV7-6 and TRBJ2-7; D perhaps matches TRBD1 (6 bases). The V gene's germline CDR1 is SGHVS and CDR2 FNYEAQ. Trimming stripped 4 bases from V and 0 bases from J, with 16 bases between. The CDR3 runs 16 residues. CDR3 amino acids: CASSSPQGSSSYEQYF. CDR3 in DNA: TGTGCCAGCAGCTCACCACAGGGTTCCAGCTCCTACGAGCAGTACTTC.

J is TRBJ1-4 and V is TRBV7-2; a possible D gene is TRBD1 (5 bases). With 6 bases removed from V and 1 base from J, the gap between germline ends came to 9 bases. Germline CDR1 is SGHTA and CDR2 is FQGNSA. CDR3 size: 14 residues. The CDR3 region is CASRAGQTNEKLFF. DNA for the CDR3: TGTGCCAGCAGGGCGGGGCAAACTAATGAAAAACTGTTTTTT. The whole variable domain, filled in from reference TRBV7-2 and TRBJ1-4, reads GAGVSQSPSNKVTEKGKDVELRCDPISGHTALYWYRQSLGQGLEFLIYFQGNSAPDKSGLPSDRFSAERTGGSVSTLTIQRTQQEDSAVYLCASRAGQTNEKLFFGSGTQLSVL.

The gene calls are TRBV28 and TRBJ1-3; D might be TRBD1 (5 bases). The germline V and J ends were trimmed by 4 bases and 2 bases, with 9 bases remaining between them. Germline CDR1 MDHEN, CDR2 SYDVKM. The CDR3 sequence is 14 residues long. CDR3 region: CASSSGHTGNTIYF. In DNA form, the CDR3 reads TGTGCCAGCAGTTCAGGACACACTGGAAACACCATATATTTT.

The rearrangement links TRBV6-1 to TRBJ1-2; D unresolved. Germline CDR1 is MNHNS and CDR2 is SASEGT. This CDR3 comprises 14 residues. Deletions cut 0 bases from V and 8 bases from J, with 13 bases between. The CDR3, as DNA: TGTGCCAGCAGTGAAGCCTATCGACTTGGAGGCTACACCTTC. Amino acids: CASSEAYRLGGYTF.

This rearrangement joins TRBV5-6 to TRBJ2-7; 8 bases fit TRBD2. J lost 3 bases, V lost 4 bases, and 6 bases had no gene match. Germline V gene sequence: CDR1 SGHDT, CDR2 YYEEEE. The CDR3 is 14 residues long. CDR3 sequence (DNA): TGTGCCAGCAGCCCGGGGGGGATATTCTACGAGCAGTACTTC. As protein: CASSPGGIFYEQYF.

CDR3 residues: CASTKGLGGHRNTGELFF. CDR3 sequence (DNA): TGTGCCAGCACCAAGGGGTTGGGGGGGCATCGGAACACCGGGGAGCTGTTTTTT. V usage is TRBV27 and J usage is TRBJ2-2; TRBD2 might be the D (7 bases). The germline gives CDR1 MNHEY, CDR2 SMNVEV (reference sequence). This CDR3 comprises 18 residues. V was cut by 7 bases and J by 1 base, with 22 bases left in between.

This rearrangement joins TRBV19 to TRBJ1-2, with D maybe TRBD1 (6 bases). CDR3 length: 16 amino acids. Germline V gene lookup returns CDR1 LNHDA and CDR2 SQIVND (reference sequence). V was trimmed by 8 bases and J by 2 bases, leaving 21 bases between them. The CDR3 bases are TGTGCCAGTTTACCCTGGGGGCAGGGTCAGAACTATGGCTACACCTTC. This codes for CASLPWGQGQNYGYTF.

V gene TRBV6-5 combines with J gene TRBJ2-1, with a tentative D call TRBD2 (6 bases). The CDR3 is 14 amino acids. Germline-derived CDR1 and CDR2 are MNHEY and SVGAGI. Between the trimmed V and J ends, which lost 7 bases and 3 bases, there was a span of 13 bases. CDR3 region: CASNRGGDYNEQFF. Here the CDR3 DNA reads TGTGCCAGCAATCGAGGAGGGGACTACAATGAGCAGTTCTTC.

The chain couples TRBV19 to TRBJ1-2, with D perhaps TRBD1 (6 bases). The CDR3 runs to 15 residues. The germline V gene has CDR1 LNHDA and CDR2 SQIVND (reference sequence). The ends were cut back, 3 bases at V and 6 bases at J, with 17 bases in the middle. The CDR3 protein is CASSIGQLPNNGYTF. The CDR3 DNA is TGTGCCAGTAGTATCGGACAGCTTCCCAATAATGGCTACACCTTC.

The chain employs TRBV9 and TRBJ2-3; 9 bases are shared with TRBD2. Per the germline V gene, CDR1 is SGDLS and CDR2 is YYNGEE. This CDR3 spans 15 amino acids. V was clipped by 0 bases and J by 2 bases; unmatched bases: 1. The CDR3, as DNA: TGTGCCAGCAGCGTAGGACTAGCGGTCACAGATACGCAGTATTTT. Its protein product is CASSVGLAVTDTQYF.

This clone was counted only a few times. The V call is TRBV23-1, the J call TRBJ1-1; D call uncertain. TRBV23-1 qualifies as an ORF whose function is uncertain. The CDR3 is 14 residues long. Trimming shortened V by 4 bases and J by 4 bases, and 13 bases separated the two germline ends. CDR3 nucleotide sequence: TGCGCCAGCAGTCGGGAGGGTCTGGGCACTGAAGCTTTCTTT. As protein: CASSREGLGTEAFF.

The DNA of the CDR3 is TGCAGCGTGGAGACAGGGGACTATGGCTACACCTTC. This sequence encodes CSVETGDYGYTF. The chain couples TRBV29-1 to TRBJ1-2, with TRBD1 identical over 8 bases. The CDR3 consists of 12 residues. Germline-derived CDR1 and CDR2 are SQVTM and ANQGSEA. The V and J ends lost 6 bases and 3 bases, in that order; junction bases with no gene match: 3.

The chain links TRBV28 to TRBJ1-5; 10 nucleotides line up with TRBD1. The germline V gene has CDR1 MDHEN and CDR2 SYDVKM. There are 15 residues in the CDR3. V lost 4 bases, J lost 6 bases, and 6 bases stayed unmatched. The CDR3 coding sequence is TGTGCCAGCAGTTACAGGGGACAGGGGACTCAGCCCCAGCATTTT. Its protein product is CASSYRGQGTQPQHF.

This clone was seen a few times. J is TRBJ2-5 and V is TRBV11-2, with 13 bases lining up with TRBD2. There are 16 residues in the CDR3. Trimming took 4 bases from V and 1 from J; bases not matched to a gene: 3. In germline, CDR1 is SGHAT, CDR2 FQNNGV. This CDR3 is CASSYGLAGVQETQYF. In DNA form, the CDR3 reads TGTGCCAGCAGCTACGGACTAGCGGGGGTCCAAGAGACCCAGTACTTC. The full variable domain, in which reference TRBV11-2 and TRBJ2-5 provide the parts outside the CDR3, is EAGVAQSPRYKIIEKRQSVAFWCNPISGHATLYWYQQILGQGPKLLIQFQNNGVVDDSQLPKDRFSAERLKGVDSTLKIQPAKLEDSAVYLCASSYGLAGVQETQYFGPGTRLLVL.

The genes are TRBV5-4 and TRBJ1-6; TRBD1 matches 8 bases. V lost 1 base to trimming and J lost 7 bases; unmatched junction nucleotides: 10. Germline V lookup: CDR1 SGHNT, CDR2 YYREEE (reference sequence). CDR3 length equals 17 residues. The chain's CDR3 is CASSLPAGGLGNSPLHF. As DNA, the CDR3 is TGTGCCAGCAGCTTGCCTGCAGGGGGCTTAGGAAATTCACCCCTCCACTTT.

This clone was seen a single time. This chain connects TRBV28 to TRBJ2-5, with D tentatively TRBD1 (6 bases). V lost 6 bases and J lost 3, with 11 bases in between. Germline CDR1 MDHEN, CDR2 SYDVKM. The CDR3 length is 13 residues. In nucleotides, the CDR3 is TGTGCCAGCAGCTCAGAGGGGGAAGAGACCCAGTACTTC. It specifies CASSSEGEETQYF.

The chain carries TRBV7-9 and TRBJ2-3; 8 bases match TRBD2. The junction had 6 bases not matched to a gene; V was cut back by 4 bases and J by 3 bases. CDR1 is SEHNR and CDR2 is FQNEAQ in the germline V gene (reference sequence). This CDR3 has 15 residues. The chain's CDR3 is CASSSRRGGTDTQYF. DNA of the CDR3: TGTGCCAGCAGCTCTAGACGGGGGGGAACAGATACGCAGTATTTT.

This clone was picked up a small number of times. This rearrangement joins TRBV7-9 to TRBJ1-4, with 8 bases matching TRBD1. Per germline, CDR1 SEHNR and CDR2 FQNEAQ (reference sequence). This CDR3 is built from 14 residues. With 5 bases clipped from V and 8 bases from J, the junction kept 7 bases outside the gene matches. The DNA for the CDR3 is TGTGCCAGCAGCCGTCTTGGGACAGGAGAAAAACTGTTTTTT. Its translation is CASSRLGTGEKLFF. Full variable domain (rest looked up from reference TRBV7-9 and TRBJ1-4): DTGVSQNPRHKITKRGQNVTFRCDPISEHNRLYWYRQTLGQGPEFLTYFQNEAQLEKSRLLSDRFSAERPKGSFSTLEIQRTEQGDSAMYLCASSRLGTGEKLFFGSGTQLSVL.

The chain has TRBV6-6 and TRBJ2-1; D remains ambiguous. There are 16 residues in the CDR3. Germline V lookup: CDR1 MNHNY, CDR2 SVGAGI (reference sequence). Trimming cost V 2 bases and J 6 bases, with 17 bases left between them. The CDR3 sequence: CASSYQMTYPPNEQFF. For the CDR3, the DNA is TGTGCCAGCAGTTACCAGATGACTTACCCACCCAATGAGCAGTTCTTC.

V and J are TRBV15 and TRBJ1-2, with D possibly matching TRBD1 (5 bases). The CDR3 has 14 amino acids. Per germline, CDR1 LNHNV and CDR2 YYDKDF (reference sequence). V lost 1 base, J lost 5 bases, and 11 bases lay in between. The CDR3 bases are TGTGCCACCAGCAGAGCCGGCAGGGCTTATGGCTACACCTTC. Translating it yields CATSRAGRAYGYTF.

The chain is built from TRBV28 and TRBJ1-2, with TRBD1 matching over 9 bases. Trimming at V came to 3 bases and at J to 8 bases, leaving 7 bases not matched to a gene. Germline CDR1 and CDR2: MDHEN and SYDVKM. The CDR3 is made up of 14 amino acids. The CDR3 region has the DNA TGTGCCAGCAGTTTGGGACAGGGTAGACCCGGCTACACCTTC. Translated, it gives CASSLGQGRPGYTF.

This clone was counted only a few times. J is TRBJ2-5 and V is TRBV7-8, with D perhaps matching TRBD1 (6 bases). The V end lost 7 bases, the J end lost 1 base, and 19 bases lay between the germline ends. Per the germline V gene, CDR1 is SGHVS and CDR2 is FQNEAQ. This CDR3 has 16 residues. The CDR3 loop reads CASTDYRETTQETQYF. CDR3 in DNA: TGTGCCAGCACCGACTACAGGGAAACAACCCAAGAGACCCAGTACTTC.

CDR3 nucleotide sequence: TGTGCCAGCAGCCAAGGTTTAGCGGGGCAAAGCACAGATACGCAGTATTTT. Its translation: CASSQGLAGQSTDTQYF. The chain employs TRBV4-2 and TRBJ2-3, with 8 bases lining up with TRBD2. This CDR3 spans 17 amino acids. CDR1 is LGHNA, CDR2 YNFKEQ, per germline. V trimming: 1 base; J trimming: 0 bases; junction bases outside the gene matches: 6.

This clone was counted a single time. This chain uses TRBV11-2 with TRBJ1-6; 10 bases are shared with TRBD1. The CDR3 has 18 residues. V shed 5 bases, J shed 0 bases, and the junction held 7 bases outside the gene matches. Germline V CDR1 and CDR2: SGHAT, FQNNGV. The CDR3, as DNA: TGTGCCAGCAGCCTGACAGGGGGCGGTTTCTCCTATAATTCACCCCTCCACTTT. It encodes CASSLTGGGFSYNSPLHF.

This chain uses TRBV5-1 with TRBJ2-5; D perhaps matches TRBD1 (6 bases). The CDR3 spans 16 residues. V lost 2 bases to trimming and J lost 5 bases, with 19 bases between them. Germline lookup yields CDR1 SGHRS and CDR2 YFSETQ. The CDR3 nucleotides read TGCGCCAGCAGCTTCCCCCCTACAGGGAATGTGGAGACCCAGTACTTC. Encoded protein: CASSFPPTGNVETQYF. The full variable domain, with the rest looked up from reference TRBV5-1 and TRBJ2-5, is KAGVTQTPRYLIKTRGQQVTLSCSPISGHRSVSWYQQTPGQGLQFLFEYFSETQRNKGNFPGRFSGRQFSNSRSEMNVSTLELGDSALYLCASSFPPTGNVETQYFGPGTRLLVL.

This rearrangement joins TRBV7-3 to TRBJ1-1, with 8 bases lining up with TRBD1. Germline CDR1 and CDR2: SGHTA and FQGTGA. The ends lost 2 bases at V and 3 bases at J; junction bases unmatched: 8. This CDR3 has 16 amino acids. CDR3 amino acids: CASSLAPTGADTEAFF. CDR3 DNA sequence: TGTGCCAGCAGCTTAGCCCCGACAGGGGCGGACACTGAAGCTTTCTTT.